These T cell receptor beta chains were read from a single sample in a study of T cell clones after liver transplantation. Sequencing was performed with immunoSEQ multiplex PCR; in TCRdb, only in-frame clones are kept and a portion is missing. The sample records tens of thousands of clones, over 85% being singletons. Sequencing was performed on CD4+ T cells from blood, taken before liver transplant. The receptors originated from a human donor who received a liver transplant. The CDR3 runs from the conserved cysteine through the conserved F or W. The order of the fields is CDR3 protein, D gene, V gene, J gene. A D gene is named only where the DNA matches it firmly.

CASSFRTSGIWDTGELFF,TRBD2,TRBV27,TRBJ2-2
CASSFGAGKETQYF,-,TRBV5-6,TRBJ2-5
CASSETFKDEQFF,-,TRBV6-4,TRBJ2-1
CASSIDLIGSYEQYF,-,TRBV19,TRBJ2-7
CASSDGPSYEQYF,-,TRBV7-9,TRBJ2-7
CASSLLAGPTDTQYF,TRBD2,TRBV11-1,TRBJ2-3
CASSLGRFMGGPTTDTQYF,-,TRBV11-2,TRBJ2-3
CASSLPSGDEQFF,TRBD2,TRBV11-3,TRBJ2-1
CASSPDRALSGNTIYF,TRBD1,TRBV7-2,TRBJ1-3
CASSRPDSGNTIYF,-,TRBV5-1,TRBJ1-3
CASSLGNEQFF,-,TRBV27,TRBJ2-1
CASSPNTGASSYEQYF,TRBD1,TRBV5-1,TRBJ2-7
CSASPNTEAFF,-,TRBV29-1,TRBJ1-1
CASSYQARSGANVLTF,-,TRBV6-5,TRBJ2-6
CASSPGTSGRSTDTQYF,TRBD2,TRBV28,TRBJ2-3
CASSHNLNTEAFF,-,TRBV7-2,TRBJ1-1
CASSYERGSGYTF,-,TRBV6-5,TRBJ1-2
CSAATYEQYF,-,TRBV20-1,TRBJ2-7
CASSGQGNNEKLFF,TRBD1,TRBV19,TRBJ1-4
CASSLDPRLVGNEQFF,-,TRBV7-6,TRBJ2-1
CASRGGLANEKLFF,-,TRBV5-1,TRBJ1-4
CASSKQGANTEAFF,TRBD1,TRBV7-3,TRBJ1-1
CASSLGGNTGELFF,-,TRBV11-3,TRBJ2-2
CASSVALAGVDNEQFF,TRBD2,TRBV9,TRBJ2-1
CASSLRAPNTEAFF,-,TRBV7-2,TRBJ1-1
CSVEGTAYEQYF,TRBD1,TRBV29-1,-
CASSWFGLGEQYF,-,TRBV28,TRBJ2-7
CASSGNRDEETQYF,-,TRBV2,TRBJ2-5
CASSPSRMTYGYTF,-,TRBV18,TRBJ1-2
CASKVAGSTGELFF,TRBD2,TRBV10-2,TRBJ2-2
CASSAVAGGNEQYF,TRBD2,TRBV6-1,TRBJ2-7
CASSPGTYGTEAFF,-,TRBV28,TRBJ1-1
CASSGGAGPQETQYF,-,TRBV25-1,TRBJ2-5
CASSLHASSDNEQFF,-,TRBV5-4,TRBJ2-1
CASSQDLPAKNIQYF,-,TRBV4-2,TRBJ2-4
CATSREQISNSPLHF,-,TRBV15,TRBJ1-6
CASSFRPGGTEAFF,-,TRBV7-9,TRBJ1-1
CATRPGTGTTYEQYF,TRBD1,TRBV15,TRBJ2-7
CASGLVLGTQYF,-,TRBV12-5,TRBJ2-5
CTSSQEGRSNQPQHF,-,TRBV1,TRBJ1-5